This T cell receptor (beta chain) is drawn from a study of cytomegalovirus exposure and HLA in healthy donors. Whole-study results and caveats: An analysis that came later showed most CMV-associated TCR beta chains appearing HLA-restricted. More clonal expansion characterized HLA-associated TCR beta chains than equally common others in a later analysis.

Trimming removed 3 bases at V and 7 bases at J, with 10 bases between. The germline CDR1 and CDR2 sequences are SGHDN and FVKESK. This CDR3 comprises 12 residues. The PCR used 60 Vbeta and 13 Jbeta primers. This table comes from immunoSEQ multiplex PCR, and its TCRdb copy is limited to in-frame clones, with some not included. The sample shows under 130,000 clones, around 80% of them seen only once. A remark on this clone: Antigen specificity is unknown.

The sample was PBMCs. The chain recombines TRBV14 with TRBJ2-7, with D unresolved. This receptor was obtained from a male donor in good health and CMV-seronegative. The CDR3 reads CASSHVSMEQYF. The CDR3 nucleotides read TGTGCCAGCAGCCATGTGTCTATGGAGCAGTACTTC.